What follows are 30 T cell receptor beta chains derived from one specimen sequenced in a study of T cell responses to AZD1222 COVID-19 vaccine. Some clones are missing from TCRdb's copy, which holds only in-frame ones; the method was immunoSEQ multiplex PCR. Here the sample spans approximately 110,000 clones, around 87% being singletons. The sample was peripheral blood, taken on day 0 of AZD1222 vaccination. Receptors were obtained from an adult in good health.

The rearrangement links TRBV19 to TRBJ1-2; a possible D gene is TRBD1 (6 bases). This CDR3 has 15 amino acids. Trimming removed 6 bases at V and 1 base at J, with 15 bases between. The germline gives CDR1 LNHDA, CDR2 SQIVND (reference sequence). As DNA, the CDR3 is TGTGCCAGTAGACCCGGACAGCCTTATAACTATGGCTACACCTTC. Translation: CASRPGQPYNYGYTF.

The DNA for the CDR3 is TGTGCCAGCAGCCAAGATCGTTTCAGGGGGTCTAATGAGCAGTTCTTC. Encoded protein: CASSQDRFRGSNEQFF. The genes are TRBV4-2 and TRBJ2-1; 7 bases line up with TRBD1. Trimming cost V 0 bases and J 7 bases; bases outside gene matches: 9. Germline lookup yields CDR1 LGHNA and CDR2 YNFKEQ. This CDR3 has 16 residues.

V usage is TRBV4-1 and J usage is TRBJ2-7, with D perhaps TRBD1 (5 bases). Deletions cut 1 base from V and 0 bases from J, with 10 bases between. Germline CDR1 and CDR2: MGHRA and YSYEKL. The CDR3 length is 15 residues. CDR3 sequence (DNA): TGCGCCAGCAGCCAAGGACTCCAGGGCTCCTACGAGCAGTACTTC. It codes for CASSQGLQGSYEQYF.

The CDR3 sequence is CASQPWGQGAYEQYF. CDR3 coding DNA: TGTGCCAGCCAACCCTGGGGACAGGGTGCCTACGAGCAGTACTTC. This chain joins TRBV7-2 and TRBJ2-7; 9 bases fit TRBD1. Germline values: CDR1 SGHTA, CDR2 FQGNSA. The CDR3 consists of 15 residues. The junction had 10 bases not matched to a gene; V was cut back by 8 bases and J by 2 bases.

The J gene is TRBJ2-7, the V gene TRBV27; D may match TRBD1 or TRBD2 (5 bases each). The CDR3 is 13 amino acids. CDR1 and CDR2 from the germline V gene are MNHEY and SMNVEV (reference sequence). V gave up 0 bases and J gave up 5 bases, with 8 bases separating them. The CDR3 region is CASSLSGTHEQYF. CDR3 coding DNA: TGTGCCAGCAGTTTATCTGGGACCCACGAGCAGTACTTC.

CDR3 coding DNA: TGTGCCAGCAGCTTACGGGGCGATTACACAGATACGCAGTATTTT. This translates into CASSLRGDYTDTQYF. The chain joins TRBV7-2 to TRBJ2-3, with D possibly called TRBD1 or TRBD2 (5 bases each). Germline CDR1 reads SGHTA; CDR2 reads FQGNSA. Trimming took 2 bases from V and 2 from J, leaving 11 bases between them. The CDR3 has 15 residues.

The chain recombines TRBV7-8 with TRBJ2-3, with 9 positions matching TRBD2. The CDR3 has 16 residues. V gave up 5 bases and J gave up 0 bases; unmatched junction bases: 6. Germline loops: CDR1 SGHVS, CDR2 FQNEAQ. The CDR3 loop is CASSIIAGASTDTQYF. In DNA form, the CDR3 reads TGTGCCAGCAGCATAATAGCGGGGGCCAGCACAGATACGCAGTATTTT.

This clone came up a few times. V usage is TRBV27 and J usage is TRBJ1-6; TRBD1 matches 8 bases. The J segment lost 9 bases and the V segment lost 4 bases, leaving 14 bases of the junction unmatched. Germline CDR1 MNHEY, CDR2 SMNVEV (reference sequence). This CDR3 comprises 17 residues. The CDR3 DNA reads TGTGCCAGCAGTTCAAAAAGGACAGGGCTGCAGGGTTCACCCCTCCACTTT. This sequence encodes CASSSKRTGLQGSPLHF.

This clone was counted a single time. The CDR3 nucleotides are TGTGCCAGCAGTTACGGCTTTGCGGGGGAGACGCAGTATTTT. Residues: CASSYGFAGETQYF. The rearrangement uses TRBV6-5 and TRBJ2-3; TRBD2 agrees at 7 bases. The V gene end was trimmed by 2 bases and the J gene end by 9 bases; junction bases not matched to a gene: 8. Germline V gene data show CDR1 as MNHEY and CDR2 as SVGAGI. The CDR3 consists of 14 residues.

This clone was observed a few times. The V call is TRBV4-2, the J call TRBJ2-3; D is uncertain. This CDR3 region has 14 residues. In germline, CDR1 is LGHNA, CDR2 YNFKEQ. Trimming removed 1 base at V and 6 bases at J, with 11 bases between. The chain's CDR3 is CASSQVGHQDTQYF. The CDR3 DNA is TGTGCCAGCAGCCAAGTAGGTCATCAGGATACGCAGTATTTT.

This rearrangement joins TRBV4-3 to TRBJ1-3; possibly TRBD1 for D (5 bases). The CDR3 has 16 residues. V was pared by 0 bases and J by 0 bases, with 9 bases between. Germline values: CDR1 LGHNA, CDR2 YSLEER. CDR3 sequence reads: CASSQEPGISGNTIYF. CDR3 in DNA: TGCGCCAGCAGCCAAGAACCAGGGATCTCTGGAAACACCATATATTTT.

The J gene is TRBJ2-5, the V gene TRBV19; the D is unclear. V gave up 4 bases and J gave up 2 bases, with 11 bases separating them. This CDR3 contains 14 residues. Germline-derived CDR1 and CDR2 are LNHDA and SQIVND (reference sequence). The CDR3 protein is CASSKAGLQETQYF. The CDR3 region has the DNA TGTGCCAGTAGTAAAGCTGGGCTACAAGAGACCCAGTACTTC.

The chain is built from TRBV7-8 and TRBJ1-1, with no clear D. Germline CDR1 and CDR2: SGHVS and FQNEAQ. Deletions cut 0 bases from V and 1 base from J, with 9 bases between. This CDR3 comprises 15 residues. CDR3 sequence: CASSLAPAGNTEAFF. The CDR3 DNA is TGTGCCAGCAGCTTAGCCCCTGCAGGGAACACTGAAGCTTTCTTT.

The CDR3 DNA is TGTGCCAGCAGCCCACGGACAGGGCCCACCGGGGAGCTGTTTTTT. Translating it yields CASSPRTGPTGELFF. The chain joins TRBV5-4 to TRBJ2-2; TRBD1 aligns across 8 bases. The CDR3 consists of 15 residues. J gave up 4 bases and V 4 bases, and 6 bases lay outside the gene matches. CDR1 SGHNT and CDR2 YYREEE come from the germline V gene (reference sequence).

V is TRBV7-2 and J is TRBJ2-7; 8 bases match TRBD1. The CDR3 is 15 amino acids. CDR1 and CDR2 from the germline V gene are SGHTA and FQGNSA. J gave up 3 bases and V 5 bases, and 9 bases lay outside the gene matches. CDR3 residues: CASSPRTGPGYEQYF. CDR3 sequence (DNA): TGTGCCAGCAGCCCGCGGACAGGGCCCGGCTACGAGCAGTACTTC.

The chain joins TRBV29-1 to TRBJ2-1, with no clear D. Trimming removed 5 bases at V and 3 bases at J, with 14 bases between. The CDR3 is 14 amino acids. Germline values: CDR1 SQVTM, CDR2 ANQGSEA. CDR3 amino acids: CSVRIASDYNEQFF. The DNA for the CDR3 is TGCAGCGTTCGGATAGCAAGTGACTACAATGAGCAGTTCTTC.

The chain links TRBV2 to TRBJ2-2; D possibly corresponds to TRBD2 (5 bases). The V gene's germline CDR1 is SNHLY and CDR2 FYNNEI. This CDR3 is built from 14 residues. The V end lost 8 bases, the J end lost 0 bases, and 10 bases lay between the germline ends. The CDR3 protein is CASRGAPNTGELFF. DNA for the CDR3: TGTGCCAGCCGGGGAGCCCCGAACACCGGGGAGCTGTTTTTT.

This rearrangement joins TRBV2 to TRBJ2-3, with D possibly TRBD2 on 6 matching bases. Trimming stripped 6 bases from V and 0 bases from J, with 19 bases between. Germline CDR1 SNHLY, CDR2 FYNNEI. This CDR3 has 17 amino acids. The CDR3 loop is CASSNTFSRGSTDTQYF. For the CDR3, the DNA is TGTGCCAGCAGCAATACGTTCTCGCGGGGTAGCACAGATACGCAGTATTTT.

The chain has TRBV4-1 and TRBJ2-7, with 10 bases aligning to TRBD1. Unmatched junction bases numbered 8, after V lost 4 bases and J lost 2 bases. The CDR3 has 16 amino acids. CDR1 and CDR2 (germline): MGHRA, YSYEKL. The CDR3 loop reads CASSPSGQGIPYEQYF. The CDR3 DNA is TGCGCCAGCAGCCCATCGGGACAGGGGATCCCCTACGAGCAGTACTTC.

The J gene is TRBJ1-5, the V gene TRBV10-3, with D perhaps TRBD1 (6 bases). V was trimmed by 6 bases and J by 3 bases, leaving 9 bases between them. From germline, CDR1 is ENHRY and CDR2 SYGVKD. The CDR3 spans 13 residues. The CDR3 region is CAIRQGLNQPQHF. The CDR3 bases are TGTGCCATCAGGCAGGGGCTCAATCAGCCCCAGCATTTT.

The chain links TRBV10-3 to TRBJ1-6; 10 bases align to TRBD1. Germline CDR1 reads ENHRY; CDR2 reads SYGVKD. The V gene end was trimmed by 2 bases and the J gene end by 9 bases; junction bases not matched to a gene: 13. The length of the CDR3 is 18 residues. Here the CDR3 DNA reads TGTGCCATCAGTGAGACCCTCCGGGACAGGGGAAGCGGTTCACCCCTCCACTTT. This sequence encodes CAISETLRDRGSGSPLHF.

The chain carries TRBV7-2 and TRBJ1-3; no clear D gene. Trimming shortened V by 1 base and J by 0 bases, and 7 bases separated the two germline ends. Per germline, CDR1 SGHTA and CDR2 FQGNSA. The CDR3 sequence is 15 residues long. The CDR3 reads CASSLGLSSGNTIYF. The CDR3 nucleotides are TGTGCCAGCAGCTTAGGACTTAGCTCTGGAAACACCATATATTTT. The variable domain in full, completed from reference TRBV7-2 and TRBJ1-3, reads GAGVSQSPSNKVTEKGKDVELRCDPISGHTALYWYRQSLGQGLEFLIYFQGNSAPDKSGLPSDRFSAERTGGSVSTLTIQRTQQEDSAVYLCASSLGLSSGNTIYFGEGSWLTVV.

V gene TRBV7-9 combines with J gene TRBJ2-3; tentatively, D is TRBD1 or TRBD2 (5 bases each). From germline, CDR1 is SEHNR and CDR2 FQNEAQ (reference sequence). This CDR3 is 17 amino acids long. The V and J ends lost 2 bases and 1 base respectively, with 16 bases between them. The CDR3 DNA sequence: TGTGCCAGCAGCTTACCCGGGACCCGGTTCGGCACAGATACGCAGTATTTT. Its protein is CASSLPGTRFGTDTQYF.

The CDR3 region has the DNA TGTGCCAGCAGCGTAGGCCCCGTGACAGATACGCAGTATTTT. Translating gives CASSVGPVTDTQYF. V usage is TRBV9 and J usage is TRBJ2-3; D gene uncertain. Germline lookup yields CDR1 SGDLS and CDR2 YYNGEE. The V gene lost 0 bases and the J gene lost 3 bases, with 8 bases spanning the gap. This CDR3 region has 14 residues.

The V gene is TRBV18, the J gene TRBJ1-3; possible D gene TRBD1, 6 bases. CDR1 and CDR2 (germline): KGHSH, LQKENI. This CDR3 contains 16 residues. V lost 0 bases, J lost 4 bases, and 13 bases lay in between. The CDR3 spells CASSPPTGASGNTIYF. The CDR3 DNA reads TGTGCCAGCTCACCACCGACGGGGGCAAGCGGAAACACCATATATTTT.

This clone was observed a single time. One end of the junction does not line up with germline, which may come from a read error. This chain links TRBV10-3 with TRBJ1-2; tentatively, D is TRBD1 (5 bases). This CDR3 has 12 residues. Germline V gene data show CDR1 as ENHRY and CDR2 as SYGVKD. CDR3 sequence: CAIGGDLYGYTF. As DNA, the CDR3 is TGTGCCATCGGGGGGGATCTCTATGGATACACCTTC.

The genes are TRBV19 and TRBJ2-2; D is undetermined. Trimming removed 8 bases at V and 0 bases at J, with 10 bases between. The germline CDR1 and CDR2 sequences are LNHDA and SQIVND (reference sequence). CDR3 size: 14 residues. In DNA, the CDR3 is TGTGCCAGTTCCCTTGGGACGAACACCGGGGAGCTGTTTTTT. Translating it yields CASSLGTNTGELFF.

The chain recombines TRBV9 with TRBJ1-5; a weak D match, TRBD1 (5 bases). The CDR3 spans 14 residues. Germline V gives CDR1 SGDLS, CDR2 YYNGEE. Trimming removed 0 bases at V and 5 bases at J, with 9 bases between. This CDR3 reads CASSVAGDDQPQHF. CDR3 coding DNA: TGTGCCAGCAGCGTAGCCGGGGACGATCAGCCCCAGCATTTT.

The chain is built from TRBV10-2 and TRBJ2-1; 11 positions match TRBD2. Trimming cost V 7 bases and J 7 bases; bases outside gene matches: 12. The CDR3 sequence is 16 residues long. Germline-derived CDR1 and CDR2 are WSHSY and SAAADI. CDR3 bases: TGCGCCAGCACATCGCTTAGCGGGGGGGCGGGAAATGAGCAGTTCTTC. This sequence encodes CASTSLSGGAGNEQFF.

This clone showed up just once. This chain links TRBV10-3 with TRBJ1-1, with D uncertain. The CDR3 covers 14 residues. The V end lost 10 bases, the J end lost 1 base, and 16 bases lay between the germline ends. Germline CDR1 ENHRY, CDR2 SYGVKD. CDR3 in DNA: TGTGCCACACTAGGCGGACGGTCGAACACTGAAGCTTTCTTT. Amino acid sequence: CATLGGRSNTEAFF.